Following are 2 T cell receptor beta chains from one sample sequenced in a study of T-cell reconstitution after alpha-beta-depleted transplantation in children. Unique molecular identifiers were built into the TCRbeta library. Each CDR3 protein is one row after TCRdb ran MiXCR on the PCR reads. The sample contains 400,000 to 500,000 distinct CDR3 sequences, about a tenth of which appear only once. Here the sequenced sample was PBMCs from the stem cell graft donor, taken from the stem cell graft. The origin of the receptors is a human donor who donated a stem cell graft to a child with acute myeloid leukemia.

This clonotype was detected a few times. This rearrangement joins TRBV7-2 to TRBJ2-7; D is uncertain. In germline, CDR1 is SGHTA, CDR2 FQGNSA. V was pared by 1 base and J by 2 bases, with 12 bases between. CDR3 size: 15 residues. The CDR3 DNA reads as TGTGCCAGCAGCTTAGTGCCGGACGGAACCTACGAGCAGTACTTC. This translates into CASSLVPDGTYEQYF.

V usage is TRBV15 and J usage is TRBJ2-5; 9 nucleotides align to TRBD2. The trim removed 5 bases at V and 4 bases at J, leaving 5 bases unmatched. There are 14 residues in the CDR3. Per germline, CDR1 LNHNV and CDR2 YYDKDF (reference sequence). In nucleotides, the CDR3 is TGTGCCACCAGCGAGGAGCGGGGGGCAGAGACCCAGTACTTC. Amino acid sequence: CATSEERGAETQYF.